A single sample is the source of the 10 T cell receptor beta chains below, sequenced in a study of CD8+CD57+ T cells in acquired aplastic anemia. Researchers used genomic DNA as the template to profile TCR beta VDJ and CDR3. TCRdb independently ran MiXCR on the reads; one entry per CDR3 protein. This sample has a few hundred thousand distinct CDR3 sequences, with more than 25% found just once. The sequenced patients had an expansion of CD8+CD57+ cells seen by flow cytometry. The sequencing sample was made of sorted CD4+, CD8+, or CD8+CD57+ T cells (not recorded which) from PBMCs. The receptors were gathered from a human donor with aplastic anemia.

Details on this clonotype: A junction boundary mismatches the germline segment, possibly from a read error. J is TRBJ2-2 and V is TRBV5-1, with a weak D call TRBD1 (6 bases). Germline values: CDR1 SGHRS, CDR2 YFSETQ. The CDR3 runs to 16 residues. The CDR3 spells CASRDKAKTNTGELFF. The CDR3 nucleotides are TGTGCCAGCAGGGACAAAGCGAAAACGAACACCGGGGAGCTGTTTTTT.

This CDR3 is CASSLHGQGFNQPQHF. The DNA of the CDR3 is TGTGCCAGCAGTTTACACGGACAGGGGTTCAATCAGCCCCAGCATTTT. The genes are TRBV28 and TRBJ1-5; TRBD1 matches at 9 bases. CDR1 is MDHEN and CDR2 is SYDVKM in the germline V gene. This CDR3 is built from 16 residues. J was trimmed by 3 bases and V by 2 bases; bases with no gene match: 5.

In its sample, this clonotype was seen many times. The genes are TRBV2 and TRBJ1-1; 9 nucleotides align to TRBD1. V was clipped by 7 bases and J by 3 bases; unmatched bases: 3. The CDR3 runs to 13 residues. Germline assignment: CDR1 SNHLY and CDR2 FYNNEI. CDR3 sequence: CASNRGRDTEAFF. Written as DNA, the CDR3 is TGTGCCAGCAACAGGGGGCGGGACACTGAAGCTTTCTTT.

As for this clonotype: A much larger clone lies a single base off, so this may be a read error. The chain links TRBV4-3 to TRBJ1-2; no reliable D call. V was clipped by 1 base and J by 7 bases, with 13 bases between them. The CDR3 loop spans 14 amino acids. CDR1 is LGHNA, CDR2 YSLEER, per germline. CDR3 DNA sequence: TGCGCCAGCAGCCAAGCGATGGGTACCGGTGGCTACACCTTC. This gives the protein CASSQAMGTGGYTF.

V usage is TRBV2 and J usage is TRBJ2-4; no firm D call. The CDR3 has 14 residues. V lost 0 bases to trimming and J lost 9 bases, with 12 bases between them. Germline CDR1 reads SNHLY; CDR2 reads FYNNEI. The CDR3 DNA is TGTGCCAGCAGTGAAGCGCCCAGGTCAGGCATTCAGTACTTC. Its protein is CASSEAPRSGIQYF.

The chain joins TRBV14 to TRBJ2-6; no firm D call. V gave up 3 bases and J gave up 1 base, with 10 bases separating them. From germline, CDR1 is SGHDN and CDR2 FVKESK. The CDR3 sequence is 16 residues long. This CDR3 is CASSQNKRSGANVLTF. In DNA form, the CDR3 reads TGTGCCAGCAGCCAGAACAAACGATCTGGGGCCAACGTCCTGACTTTC.

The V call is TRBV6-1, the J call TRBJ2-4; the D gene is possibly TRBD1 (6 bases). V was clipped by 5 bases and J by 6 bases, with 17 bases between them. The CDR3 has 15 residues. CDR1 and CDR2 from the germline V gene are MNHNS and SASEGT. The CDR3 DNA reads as TGTGCCAGCAGTAAACCGCCAGGGGACGGAAACATTCAGTACTTC. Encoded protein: CASSKPPGDGNIQYF.

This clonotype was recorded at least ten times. The CDR3 DNA reads TGTGCCAGCAGCTTAGCGGCAGGGATTACACAGCCCCAGCATTTT. The encoded protein is CASSLAAGITQPQHF. The rearrangement uses TRBV7-9 and TRBJ1-5, with TRBD1 as a possible D gene (5 bases). The CDR3 runs 15 residues. Germline loops: CDR1 SEHNR, CDR2 FQNEAQ (reference sequence). Trimming pared 0 bases from V and 7 bases from J, leaving 13 bases between.

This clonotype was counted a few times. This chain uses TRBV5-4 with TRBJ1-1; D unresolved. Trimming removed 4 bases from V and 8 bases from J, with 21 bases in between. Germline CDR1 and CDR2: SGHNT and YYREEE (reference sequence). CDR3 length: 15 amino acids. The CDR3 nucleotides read TGTGCCAGCAGCGGGAAGGGTGTGGCGACTATAGAAGCTTTCTTT. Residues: CASSGKGVATIEAFF.

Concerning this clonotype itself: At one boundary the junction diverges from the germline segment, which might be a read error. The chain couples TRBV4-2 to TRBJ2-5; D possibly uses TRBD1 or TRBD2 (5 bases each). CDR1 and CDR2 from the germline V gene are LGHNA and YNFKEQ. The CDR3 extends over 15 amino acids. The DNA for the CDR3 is TGTGCCAGCAGCCAAACGGGACCGGGCGGCCTCGAGCAGCACTTC. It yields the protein CASSQTGPGGLEQHF.